These T cell receptor beta chains were read from a single sample in a study of vaccination and CD4 T cells after COVID-19. TCRdb analysed the PCR reads with MiXCR anew, one entry per CDR3 protein. The sample lists some 12,000 distinct CDR3 sequences; roughly two fifths were seen once. No antigen has been assigned to these receptors. The specimen sequenced was cultured CD4+ T cells from blood. These receptors came from a human donor with COVID-19. CDR3s include the opening cysteine and the closing phenylalanine or tryptophan. The order of the fields is clone size, V gene, D gene, J gene, CDR3 length, CDR3 protein, CDR3 DNA. D genes are given only for firm matches. Clone size is shown for a subset of rows, as once, few, many or a class of expanded clone.

.	TRBV7-6	.	TRBJ2-7	15	CASSLEPRETSEQYF	TGTGCCAGCAGCTTAGAGCCCCGGGAGACTAGCGAGCAGTACTTC
few	TRBV2	.	TRBJ1-5	16	CASSEAAGGGGGPQHF	TGTGCCAGCAGTGAAGCGGCTGGGGGCGGGGGGGGGCCCCAGCATTTT
few	TRBV14	.	TRBJ1-1	15	CASSQDLGANTEAFF	TGTGCCAGCAGCCAAGATCTTGGGGCCAACACTGAAGCTTTCTTT
few	TRBV19	.	TRBJ1-2	16	CASSVKTTDRLYGYTF	TGTGCCAGTAGTGTAAAAACCACCGATCGGCTCTATGGCTACACCTTC
few	TRBV27	.	TRBJ1-2	13	CASSFTDSYSYTF	TGTGCCAGCAGTTTTACGGACAGTTACAGCTACACCTTC
.	TRBV7-2	TRBD1	TRBJ2-1	14	CASSQDRGLLEQFF	TGTGCCAGCAGCCAGGACAGGGGGTTACTTGAGCAGTTCTTC
few	TRBV6-1	.	TRBJ1-2	14	CASTRGQLNYGYTF	TGTGCCAGCACACGGGGACAATTGAACTATGGCTACACCTTC
.	TRBV7-9	.	TRBJ1-6	13	CASSLRVGSPLHF	TGTGCCAGCAGCTTGAGGGTTGGGTCACCCCTCCACTTT
.	TRBV5-1	TRBD1	TRBJ1-2	14	CASSLDRGNYGYTF	TGCGCCAGCAGCTTGGACAGGGGTAACTATGGCTACACCTTC
.	TRBV30	TRBD1	TRBJ1-2	16	CAWSVPHWGQGYGYTF	TGTGCCTGGAGTGTACCCCACTGGGGACAGGGGTATGGCTACACCTTC
.	TRBV6-1	TRBD2	TRBJ2-1	15	CASQFGLDKYNEQFF	TGTGCCAGTCAATTTGGACTAGACAAATACAATGAGCAGTTCTTC
.	TRBV21-1	.	TRBJ2-3	14	CASNRAGGQDTQYF	TGTGCCAGCAATCGGGCAGGGGGCCAAGATACGCAGTATTTT
once	TRBV12-3/TRBV12-4	.	TRBJ2-7	14	CASSLRQNQYEQYF	TGTGCCAGCAGTTTAAGACAAAACCAGTACGAGCAGTACTTC
few	TRBV6-1	TRBD1	TRBJ2-5	14	CASTASRGWETQYF	TGTGCCAGCACCGCGTCCAGGGGGTGGGAGACCCAGTACTTC
.	TRBV10-1	.	TRBJ2-1	12	CASSRTRQEQFF	TGCGCCAGCAGTCGGACCCGACAAGAGCAGTTCTTC
few	TRBV27	.	TRBJ2-2	15	CVSTQLAVNTGELFF	TGTGTTTCCACTCAGTTGGCGGTAAACACCGGGGAGCTGTTTTTT
.	TRBV12-3/TRBV12-4	TRBD1	TRBJ1-5	14	CASRPTGGDQPQHF	TGTGCCAGCAGACCGACAGGGGGCGATCAGCCCCAGCATTTT
few	TRBV30	TRBD1	TRBJ1-6	14	CAWAGTGSRSPLHF	TGTGCCTGGGCCGGGACAGGGTCTCGTTCACCCCTCCACTTT
.	TRBV11-3	.	TRBJ2-7	16	CASSIQASSRTYEQYF	TGTGCCAGCAGCATACAAGCGTCTAGTAGAACCTACGAGCAGTACTTC
few	TRBV20-1	TRBD1	TRBJ1-2	13	CSARSGDSYGYTF	TGCAGTGCTAGATCCGGGGACAGCTATGGCTACACCTTC
.	TRBV7-8	.	TRBJ1-2	15	CASSPAEGRVYGYTF	TGTGCCAGCAGCCCAGCGGAAGGGAGAGTATATGGCTACACCTTC
.	TRBV5-1	.	TRBJ2-1	15	CASRLGPENYNEQFF	TGCGCCAGCAGATTGGGACCGGAGAATTACAATGAGCAGTTCTTC
.	TRBV6-5	.	TRBJ1-3	12	CASSYPPNTIYF	TGTGCCAGCAGTTACCCCCCAAACACCATATATTTT
.	TRBV20-1	TRBD2	TRBJ2-1	15	CSALPAGETYNEQFF	TGCAGTGCCCTTCCTGCGGGGGAGACCTACAATGAGCAGTTCTTC
.	TRBV5-4	.	TRBJ2-2	18	CASSTRTGAGRGIGELFF	TGTGCCAGCAGCACCCGGACAGGAGCCGGGAGGGGAATCGGGGAGCTGTTTTTT
.	TRBV6-1	.	TRBJ1-3	13	CASSTGSGNTIYF	TGTGCCAGCAGTACAGGGTCTGGAAACACCATATATTTT
few	TRBV20-1	TRBD2	TRBJ2-2	18	CSAPGLAGGIWSTGELFF	TGCAGTGCACCGGGACTAGCGGGGGGTATCTGGTCCACCGGGGAGCTGTTTTTT
few	TRBV6-2/TRBV6-3	.	TRBJ2-7	16	CASSYRRVRNTYEQYF	TGTGCCAGCAGTTACCGGCGGGTCCGGAATACCTACGAGCAGTACTTC
few	TRBV6-5	TRBD1	TRBJ2-5	14	CASSYRTGQETQYF	TGTGCCAGCAGTTACCGGACAGGGCAAGAGACCCAGTACTTC
.	TRBV10-3	.	TRBJ2-6	18	CAISETLVGGSGANVLTF	TGTGCCATCAGTGAGACCTTGGTTGGGGGCTCTGGGGCCAACGTCCTGACTTTC
.	TRBV5-3	.	TRBJ2-7	17	CARSLPAPGTSPYEQYF	TGTGCCAGAAGCTTGCCCGCTCCCGGGACTTCCCCCTACGAGCAGTACTTC
.	TRBV20-1	.	TRBJ2-3	12	CSARSGRGPQYF	TGCAGTGCTAGATCAGGCCGGGGTCCGCAGTATTTT
.	TRBV20-1	.	TRBJ2-5	12	CSARPSAETQYF	TGCAGTGCGAGACCTAGCGCGGAGACCCAGTACTTC
.	TRBV5-4	TRBD2	TRBJ2-5	16	CASSPGLAGGGETQYF	TGTGCCAGCAGCCCAGGACTAGCGGGGGGAGGAGAGACCCAGTACTTC
once	TRBV7-7	TRBD1	TRBJ2-7	15	CASSLASGQGYEQYF	TGTGCTAGCAGCTTAGCTTCCGGACAGGGCTACGAGCAGTACTTC
.	TRBV7-2	TRBD2	TRBJ2-1	15	CASSLTGLAEGEQFF	TGTGCCAGCAGCTTAACGGGACTAGCGGAGGGTGAGCAGTTCTTC
.	TRBV20-1	.	TRBJ1-5	12	CSARMGNQPQHF	TGCAGTGCTAGAATGGGCAATCAGCCCCAGCATTTT
.	TRBV11-1	.	TRBJ1-5	13	CASSFGSDQPQHF	TGTGCCAGCAGCTTTGGGTCGGATCAGCCCCAGCATTTT
few	TRBV6-1	TRBD1	TRBJ1-2	16	CASSESLGQGARGYTF	TGTGCCAGCAGTGAAAGTCTAGGACAGGGGGCGCGGGGCTACACCTTC
few	TRBV11-1	.	TRBJ2-7	13	CASSRTEYYEQYF	TGTGCCAGCAGCCGGACCGAGTACTACGAGCAGTACTTC
few	TRBV20-1	.	TRBJ2-5	15	CSARRTDAGAGTQYF	TGCAGTGCTAGAAGGACGGATGCTGGTGCGGGGACCCAGTACTTC
.	TRBV2	TRBD1	TRBJ1-5	14	CASNRDSINQPQHF	TGTGCCAGCAACCGGGACAGCATTAATCAGCCCCAGCATTTT
few	TRBV20-1	TRBD1	TRBJ2-3	16	CSARDTGTVRTDTQYF	TGCAGTGCTAGAGACACCGGGACAGTTCGCACAGATACGCAGTATTTT
few	TRBV19	.	TRBJ1-2	13	CASSTTQSHGYTF	TGTGCCAGTAGTACCACACAATCTCATGGCTACACCTTC
.	TRBV30	TRBD1	TRBJ1-6	15	CAWDPGQGENSPLHF	TGTGCCTGGGACCCGGGACAGGGGGAAAATTCACCCCTCCACTTT
.	TRBV27	.	TRBJ2-3	11	CASSYRDTQYF	TGTGCCAGCAGTTACAGGGATACGCAGTATTTT
few	TRBV28	.	TRBJ1-5	13	CASSFSGAQPQHF	TGTGCCAGCAGTTTTTCAGGGGCTCAGCCCCAGCATTTT
.	TRBV6-5	.	TRBJ2-3	14	CASSYSIRKDTQYF	TGTGCCAGCAGTTACTCGATACGAAAAGATACGCAGTATTTT
few	TRBV7-9	.	TRBJ1-6	15	CASSFEGGPNSPLHF	TGTGCCAGCAGCTTCGAGGGGGGACCCAATTCACCCCTCCACTTT
.	TRBV7-2	.	TRBJ2-2	13	CASSLMQAGELFF	TGTGCCAGCAGCTTAATGCAGGCCGGGGAGCTGTTTTTT
few	TRBV15	.	TRBJ1-5	13	CATSIRLGQPQHF	TGTGCCACCAGCATACGTTTGGGGCAGCCCCAGCATTTT
.	TRBV10-3	TRBD1	TRBJ1-6	14	CAISGTGPNSPLHF	TGTGCCATCAGCGGGACAGGGCCTAATTCACCCCTCCACTTT
once	TRBV11-1	.	TRBJ2-4	14	CASSLRGSKNIQYF	TGTGCCAGCAGCTTACGCGGGTCCAAAAACATTCAGTACTTC
.	TRBV11-3	.	TRBJ2-7	15	CASSSDWSGFYEQYF	TGTGCCAGCAGCTCCGACTGGTCTGGGTTTTACGAGCAGTACTTC
.	TRBV6-1	.	TRBJ2-5	13	CASGRPTRETQYF	TGTGCCAGCGGGAGGCCCACCCGAGAGACCCAGTACTTC
.	TRBV9	.	TRBJ1-1	13	CASSVGRTAEAFF	TGTGCCAGCAGCGTAGGGAGGACAGCTGAAGCTTTCTTT
once	TRBV5-6	TRBD2	TRBJ2-3	15	CASSSPTSRADTQYF	TGTGCCAGCAGCTCACCGACTAGCCGGGCAGATACGCAGTATTTT
.	TRBV19	TRBD1	TRBJ1-1	15	CASSILDRPNTEAFF	TGTGCCAGTAGTATTTTGGACAGGCCTAACACTGAAGCTTTCTTT